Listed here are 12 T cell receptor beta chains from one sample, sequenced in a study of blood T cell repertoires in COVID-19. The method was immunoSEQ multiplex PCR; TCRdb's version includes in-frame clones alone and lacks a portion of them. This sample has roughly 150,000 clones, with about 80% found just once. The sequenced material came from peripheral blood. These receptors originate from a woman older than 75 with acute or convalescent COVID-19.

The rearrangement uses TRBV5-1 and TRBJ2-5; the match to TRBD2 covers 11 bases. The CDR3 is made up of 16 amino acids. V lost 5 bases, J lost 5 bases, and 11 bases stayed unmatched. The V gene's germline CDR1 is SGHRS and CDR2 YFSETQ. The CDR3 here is CASSQSGTSGWETQYF. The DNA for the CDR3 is TGCGCCAGCAGTCAGTCCGGGACTAGCGGTTGGGAGACCCAGTACTTC.

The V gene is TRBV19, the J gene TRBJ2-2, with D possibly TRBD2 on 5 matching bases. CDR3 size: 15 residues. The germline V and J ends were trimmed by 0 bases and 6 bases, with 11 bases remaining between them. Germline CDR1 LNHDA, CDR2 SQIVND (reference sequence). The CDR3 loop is CASSIDSPGSGELFF. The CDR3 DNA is TGTGCCAGTAGTATAGATTCGCCGGGGTCCGGGGAGCTGTTTTTT.

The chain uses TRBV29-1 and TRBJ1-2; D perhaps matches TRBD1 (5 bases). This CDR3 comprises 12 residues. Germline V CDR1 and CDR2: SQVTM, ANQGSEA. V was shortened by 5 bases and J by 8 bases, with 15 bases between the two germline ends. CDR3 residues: CSVSGPSQGYTF. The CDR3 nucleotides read TGCAGCGTTTCAGGGCCCAGCCAAGGCTACACCTTC. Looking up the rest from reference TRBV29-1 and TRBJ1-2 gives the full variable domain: SAVISQKPSRDICQRGTSLTIQCQVDSQVTMMFWYRQQPGQSLTLIATANQGSEATYESGFVIDKFPISRPNLTFSTLTVSNMSPEDSSIYLCSVSGPSQGYTFGSGTRLTVV.

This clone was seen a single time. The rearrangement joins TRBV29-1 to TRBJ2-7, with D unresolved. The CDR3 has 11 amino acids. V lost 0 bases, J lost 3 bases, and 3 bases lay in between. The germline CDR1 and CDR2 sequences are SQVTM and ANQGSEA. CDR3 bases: TGCAGCGTTGAAGAGAGCTACGAGCAGTACTTC. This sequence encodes CSVEESYEQYF.

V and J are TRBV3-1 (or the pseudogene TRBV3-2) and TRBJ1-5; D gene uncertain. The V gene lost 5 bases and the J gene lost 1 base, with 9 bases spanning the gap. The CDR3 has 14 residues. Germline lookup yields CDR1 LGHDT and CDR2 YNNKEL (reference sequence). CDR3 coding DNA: TGTGCCAGCAGCGCGGGTGGGAGCAATCAGCCCCAGCATTTT. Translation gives CASSAGGSNQPQHF.

The CDR3 spells CASGTGTGGYDEQYF. The DNA of the CDR3 is TGTGCCAGTGGAACCGGGACAGGGGGCTACGACGAGCAGTACTTC. The gene calls are TRBV19 and TRBJ2-7; 12 bases fit TRBD1. Looked up from germline, CDR1 is LNHDA and CDR2 is SQIVND (reference sequence). This CDR3 contains 15 residues. Trimming at V came to 8 bases and at J to 5 bases, leaving 10 bases not matched to a gene.

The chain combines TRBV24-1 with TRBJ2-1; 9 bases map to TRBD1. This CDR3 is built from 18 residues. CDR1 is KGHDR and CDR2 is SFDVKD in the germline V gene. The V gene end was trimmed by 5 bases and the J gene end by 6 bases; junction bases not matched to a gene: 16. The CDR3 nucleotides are TGTGCCACCAGTGGTTCCCGACAGGGGGGGATTCCGAGCAATGAGCAGTTCTTC. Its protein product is CATSGSRQGGIPSNEQFF.

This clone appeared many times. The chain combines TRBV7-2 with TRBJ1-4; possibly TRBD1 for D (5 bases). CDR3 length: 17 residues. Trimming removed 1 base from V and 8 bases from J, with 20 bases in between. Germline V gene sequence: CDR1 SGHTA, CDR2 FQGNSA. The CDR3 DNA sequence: TGTGCCAGCAGCTTAGACCCCATCCCGATAGGGGTGGAAAAACTGTTTTTT. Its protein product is CASSLDPIPIGVEKLFF.

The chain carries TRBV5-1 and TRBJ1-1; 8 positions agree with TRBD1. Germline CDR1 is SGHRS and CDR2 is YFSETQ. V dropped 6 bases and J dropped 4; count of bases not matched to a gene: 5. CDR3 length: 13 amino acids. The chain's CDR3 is CASTGGAGTEAFF. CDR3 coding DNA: TGCGCCAGCACAGGGGGCGCGGGCACTGAAGCTTTCTTT.

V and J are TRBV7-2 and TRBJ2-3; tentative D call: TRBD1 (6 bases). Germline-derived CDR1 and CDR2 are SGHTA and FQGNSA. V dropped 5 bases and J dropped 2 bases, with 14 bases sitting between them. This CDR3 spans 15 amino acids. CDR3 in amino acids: CASSQTTGFTDTQYF. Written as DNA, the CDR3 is TGTGCCAGCAGCCAGACGACAGGATTCACAGATACGCAGTATTTT.

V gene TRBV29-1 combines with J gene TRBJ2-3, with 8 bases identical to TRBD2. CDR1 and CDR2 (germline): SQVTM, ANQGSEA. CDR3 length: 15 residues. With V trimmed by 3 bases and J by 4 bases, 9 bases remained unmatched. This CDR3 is CSVDEGGTSADTQYF. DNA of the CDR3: TGCAGCGTTGATGAGGGGGGGACTAGTGCAGATACGCAGTATTTT.

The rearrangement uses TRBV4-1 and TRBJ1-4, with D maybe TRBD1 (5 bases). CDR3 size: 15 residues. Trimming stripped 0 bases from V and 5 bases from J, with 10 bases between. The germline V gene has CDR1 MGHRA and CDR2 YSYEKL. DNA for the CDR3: TGCGCCAGCAGCCAAGATGGGGGAGGGAATGAAAAACTGTTTTTT. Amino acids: CASSQDGGGNEKLFF.